The 2 T cell receptor beta chains presented below share a single source sample, sequenced in a study of blood T cell repertoires in COVID-19. Profiling relied on immunoSEQ multiplex PCR, and the TCRdb table lists in-frame clones only, not all of them. The sample consists of roughly 80,000 clones, around 81% of them appearing once. The sample taken for sequencing was peripheral blood. All receptors come from a man older than 75 with acute or convalescent COVID-19.

The V gene is TRBV5-1, the J gene TRBJ1-6, with D perhaps TRBD1 (6 bases). CDR1 and CDR2 from the germline V gene are SGHRS and YFSETQ. Trimming cost V 0 bases and J 7 bases, with 11 bases left between them. The CDR3 spans 15 residues. CDR3 sequence (DNA): TGCGCCAGCAGCTTGGATGGCCAGGGGAATTCACCCCTCCACTTT. It specifies CASSLDGQGNSPLHF.

V is TRBV2 and J is TRBJ2-5; 9 bases map to TRBD1. Germline V lookup: CDR1 SNHLY, CDR2 FYNNEI. The V and J ends lost 11 bases and 4 bases, in that order; junction bases with no gene match: 17. This CDR3 has 16 residues. CDR3 sequence: CAASTTGGARGETQYF. The CDR3 nucleotides are TGTGCCGCCAGTACCACAGGGGGCGCACGGGGAGAGACCCAGTACTTC.